Listed below are T cell receptor beta chains from one sample, sequenced in a study of T cell responses to AZD1222 COVID-19 vaccine. Method: immunoSEQ multiplex PCR; TCRdb's copy keeps in-frame clones and lacks some. The sample holds tens of thousands of clones, approximately 87% seen once. The specimen comprised peripheral blood, sampled 28 days after the second AZD1222 dose. Receptors were obtained from an adult who received the AZD1222 COVID-19 vaccine. The CDR3 runs from the conserved cysteine through the conserved F or W. Each record gives: clone size, J gene, V gene, D gene, CDR3 DNA, CDR3 protein. D genes are given only for firm matches. Clone size appears in some rows only: once, few, many, or a class for an expanded clone.

abundance: .; j_gene: TRBJ1-1; v_gene: TRBV5-1; d_gene: TRBD1; CDR3nt: TGCGCCAGCAGCAGTAACAGGGGTGTGGGGTACACTGAAGCTTTCTTT; CDR3aa: CASSSNRGVGYTEAFF
abundance: once; j_gene: TRBJ2-2; v_gene: TRBV6-6; d_gene: .; CDR3nt: TGTGCCAGCAGTTTTCTGGACTTAACCGGGGAGCTGTTTTTT; CDR3aa: CASSFLDLTGELFF
abundance: .; j_gene: TRBJ2-7; v_gene: TRBV27; d_gene: .; CDR3nt: TGTGCCAGCAGTTACGCAGGGTCCTACGAGCAGTACTTC; CDR3aa: CASSYAGSYEQYF
abundance: .; j_gene: TRBJ1-2; v_gene: TRBV2; d_gene: .; CDR3nt: TGTGCCAGCCGTATACAGTTCTCGTCCGTCGGAGGCTACACCTTC; CDR3aa: CASRIQFSSVGGYTF
abundance: .; j_gene: TRBJ1-1; v_gene: TRBV7-8; d_gene: .; CDR3nt: TGTGCCAGCAGCCCCGGACAGAGCTACACTGAAGCTTTCTTT; CDR3aa: CASSPGQSYTEAFF
abundance: .; j_gene: TRBJ2-4; v_gene: TRBV3-1/TRBV3-2; d_gene: .; CDR3nt: TGTGCCAGCAGCCAAGATAAAGGTCTTTCCACCTTC; CDR3aa: CASSQDKGLSTF
abundance: .; j_gene: TRBJ1-6; v_gene: TRBV5-1; d_gene: .; CDR3nt: TGCGCCAGCAGACAAGGGGGAGGTTCACCCCTCCACTTT; CDR3aa: CASRQGGGSPLHF
abundance: once; j_gene: TRBJ1-2; v_gene: TRBV21-1; d_gene: .; CDR3nt: TGTGCCAGCAGCAAGGTCGGAGGAAACTACTATGGCTACACCTTC; CDR3aa: CASSKVGGNYYGYTF
abundance: .; j_gene: TRBJ1-1; v_gene: TRBV18; d_gene: .; CDR3nt: TGTGCCAGCTCACCACAGGGGAACGCGAACACTGAAGCTTTCTTT; CDR3aa: CASSPQGNANTEAFF
abundance: .; j_gene: TRBJ1-1; v_gene: TRBV15; d_gene: .; CDR3nt: TGTGCCACCAGCAGAGCCCTCGACGGGGGGCGGGCTGAAGCTTTCTTT; CDR3aa: CATSRALDGGRAEAFF
abundance: .; j_gene: TRBJ2-7; v_gene: TRBV12-3/TRBV12-4; d_gene: .; CDR3nt: TGTGCCAGCAGCCTAACCTACTACGAGCAGTACTTC; CDR3aa: CASSLTYYEQYF
abundance: .; j_gene: TRBJ2-4; v_gene: TRBV11-2; d_gene: .; CDR3nt: TGTGCCAGCAGCTTAGTCTTTCGGACACCGGCCAAAAACATTCAGTACTTC; CDR3aa: CASSLVFRTPAKNIQYF
abundance: .; j_gene: TRBJ2-1; v_gene: TRBV30; d_gene: TRBD2; CDR3nt: TGTGCATGGAGTCCAAAGCCGGGACTAGCGGGTGGTTCGCAGTTCTTC; CDR3aa: CAWSPKPGLAGGSQFF
abundance: .; j_gene: TRBJ1-1; v_gene: TRBV12-3/TRBV12-4; d_gene: .; CDR3nt: TGTGCCAGCAGTCTACAGGGTAACACTGAAGCTTTCTTT; CDR3aa: CASSLQGNTEAFF
abundance: .; j_gene: TRBJ2-5; v_gene: TRBV11-2; d_gene: .; CDR3nt: TGTGCCAGCAGCCCCAGGACGCACCAAGAGACCCAGTACTTC; CDR3aa: CASSPRTHQETQYF
abundance: once; j_gene: TRBJ1-3; v_gene: TRBV12-3/TRBV12-4; d_gene: .; CDR3nt: TGTGCCAGCAGTTTGAGGGGAAACACCATATATTTT; CDR3aa: CASSLRGNTIYF
abundance: .; j_gene: TRBJ2-7; v_gene: TRBV7-9; d_gene: .; CDR3nt: TGTGCCAGCAGCTCTCCGGGCCCACAAGTCATCAACGAGCAGTACTTC; CDR3aa: CASSSPGPQVINEQYF
abundance: .; j_gene: TRBJ1-2; v_gene: TRBV10-2; d_gene: TRBD1; CDR3nt: TGCGCCGTCGCAGGGGGCTTTGGCTACACCTTC; CDR3aa: CAVAGGFGYTF
abundance: .; j_gene: TRBJ2-2; v_gene: TRBV12-3/TRBV12-4; d_gene: TRBD1; CDR3nt: TGTGCCAGCAGTCTGACAGGGTCCGGGGAGCTGTTTTTT; CDR3aa: CASSLTGSGELFF
abundance: .; j_gene: TRBJ2-5; v_gene: TRBV9; d_gene: .; CDR3nt: TGTGCCAGCAGCGCCCAAGCTGAGACCCAGTACTTC; CDR3aa: CASSAQAETQYF
abundance: .; j_gene: TRBJ1-6; v_gene: TRBV7-2; d_gene: TRBD1; CDR3nt: TGTGCCAGCAGCTTAGTTGCAGGGGGCAATTCACCCCTCCACTTT; CDR3aa: CASSLVAGGNSPLHF
abundance: .; j_gene: TRBJ2-1; v_gene: TRBV5-8; d_gene: TRBD2; CDR3nt: TGTGCCCGGGCGGGTACTAGCGGACCTGGAAAAGCGATCTATGAGCAGTTCTTC; CDR3aa: CARAGTSGPGKAIYEQFF
abundance: once; j_gene: TRBJ2-6; v_gene: TRBV21-1; d_gene: .; CDR3nt: TGTGCCAGCAGGTCAGTCTCTGGGGCCAACGTCCTGACTTTC; CDR3aa: CASRSVSGANVLTF
abundance: .; j_gene: TRBJ2-4; v_gene: TRBV29-1; d_gene: .; CDR3nt: TGCAGCGTTGCACAGGGACCCAAAAACATTCAGTACTTC; CDR3aa: CSVAQGPKNIQYF
abundance: .; j_gene: TRBJ1-2; v_gene: TRBV15; d_gene: TRBD1; CDR3nt: TGTGCCACCAGCACCAGACAGGGGAACTATGGCTACACCTTC; CDR3aa: CATSTRQGNYGYTF
abundance: few; j_gene: TRBJ2-5; v_gene: TRBV5-1; d_gene: .; CDR3nt: TGCGCCAGCAGCTTGGACGGGCCGGGGGCCCAGTACTTC; CDR3aa: CASSLDGPGAQYF
abundance: .; j_gene: TRBJ1-2; v_gene: TRBV2; d_gene: .; CDR3nt: TGTGCCAGCAGCTGGACTGTGTGGGGCTACACCTTC; CDR3aa: CASSWTVWGYTF
abundance: .; j_gene: TRBJ1-5; v_gene: TRBV28; d_gene: TRBD1; CDR3nt: TGTGCCAGCACCCCGGCAGGGGGTGGCAATCAGCCCCAGCATTTT; CDR3aa: CASTPAGGGNQPQHF
abundance: once; j_gene: TRBJ1-2; v_gene: TRBV12-3/TRBV12-4; d_gene: .; CDR3nt: TGTGCCAGCAGTTTAGAATTACGAGGCTACACCTTC; CDR3aa: CASSLELRGYTF
abundance: .; j_gene: TRBJ1-1; v_gene: TRBV10-1; d_gene: .; CDR3nt: TGCGCCAGTTTGTCCGACGGGAACACTGAAGCTTTCTTT; CDR3aa: CASLSDGNTEAFF
abundance: .; j_gene: TRBJ1-2; v_gene: TRBV18; d_gene: .; CDR3nt: TGTGCCAGCTCACCAAAGGAGGGCTACACCTTC; CDR3aa: CASSPKEGYTF
abundance: .; j_gene: TRBJ1-1; v_gene: TRBV10-2; d_gene: TRBD1; CDR3nt: TGCGCCAGCAGCCATATTCCGGGACAGGGCTACACTGAAGCTTTCTTT; CDR3aa: CASSHIPGQGYTEAFF